Each of the 8 T cell receptor beta chains below was sequenced from the same sample in a study of regulatory T cells in long-lasting Graves disease. As for time point: newly diagnosed GD, antithyroid drugs for less than 3 months. PBMC RNA was the source of the TCR library. Investigators prepared the TCR beta libraries by applying iRepertoire HTBI primers and Arm-PCR of CDR3 regions. From the multiplex PCR reads, TCRdb called clonotypes with MiXCR, one entry per CDR3 protein. Among 440,000 or so distinct CDR3 sequences listed, about 16% were seen once. These data also formed part of another study, on T cells in Graves' hyperthyroidism and ophthalmopathy.

This sample comprised peripheral blood mononuclear cells (PBMCs), obtained at new diagnosis, from a patient treated with antithyroid drugs. All receptors come from a young woman with Graves disease.

This clonotype was observed many times. The rearrangement links TRBV20-1 to TRBJ1-1; D is unclear. CDR3 length: 13 amino acids. Germline loops: CDR1 DFQATT, CDR2 SNEGSKA (reference sequence). Between the trimmed V and J ends, which lost 4 bases and 8 bases, there was a span of 17 bases. This chain's CDR3 is CSANSALRVEAFF. CDR3 nucleotide sequence: TGCAGTGCTAACAGCGCGTTAAGGGTCGAAGCTTTCTTT.

This clonotype was picked up many times. The chain employs TRBV5-1 and TRBJ2-1, with a possible D match to TRBD2 (5 bases). The V gene lost 2 bases and the J gene lost 1 base, with 7 bases spanning the gap. This CDR3 region has 14 residues. From germline, CDR1 is SGHRS and CDR2 YFSETQ. CDR3 bases: TGCGCCAGCAGCTTTCGGGATTCCTACAATGAGCAGTTCTTC. Its translation: CASSFRDSYNEQFF.

This clonotype was observed a few times. This clone may be a read error of a much larger clone one base away. V is TRBV7-9 and J is TRBJ2-2, with 9 bases identical to TRBD2. The CDR3 is 15 amino acids. The germline CDR1 and CDR2 sequences are SEHNR and FQNEAQ (reference sequence). Germline trimming cut 1 base from V and 6 bases from J; bases unmatched to any gene: 3. This CDR3 reads CASSLGSGSAGELFF. In DNA form, the CDR3 reads TGTGCCAGCAGCTTAGGTAGCGGGAGCGCCGGGGAGCTGTTTTTT. The complete variable domain, with remaining parts taken from reference TRBV7-9 and TRBJ2-2, reads DTGVSQNPRHKITKRGQNVTFRCDPISEHNRLYWYRQTLGQGPEFLTYFQNEAQLEKSRLLSDRFSAERPKGSFSTLEIQRTEQGDSAMYLCASSLGSGSAGELFFGEGSRLTVL.

This clonotype was found many times. The V call is TRBV5-1, the J call TRBJ2-7, with D possibly being TRBD2 (6 bases). This CDR3 is built from 15 residues. CDR1 SGHRS and CDR2 YFSETQ come from the germline V gene. V was trimmed by 2 bases and J by 2 bases, leaving 14 bases between them. The CDR3 DNA reads as TGCGCCAGCAGCTTAGACCCGGGGGTGGCCTACGAGCAGTACTTC. This gives the protein CASSLDPGVAYEQYF.

The J gene is TRBJ2-3, the V gene TRBV5-6, with D possibly being TRBD2 (6 bases). This CDR3 region has 15 residues. V was shortened by 0 bases and J by 1 base, with 9 bases between the two germline ends. CDR1 and CDR2 (germline): SGHDT, YYEEEE. CDR3 residues: CASSLGPSGTDTQYF. CDR3 bases: TGTGCCAGCAGCTTGGGGCCTAGCGGCACAGATACGCAGTATTTT.

The table lists this clonotype with a few counts. V usage is TRBV10-1 and J usage is TRBJ2-5; 9 nucleotides line up with TRBD2. CDR1 and CDR2 (germline): WNHNN, SYGVQD (reference sequence). The V segment lost 2 bases and the J segment 4 bases; nucleotides outside the gene matches: 5. The CDR3 sequence is 15 residues long. The CDR3 sequence: CASSEAGGPRETQYF. CDR3 sequence (DNA): TGCGCCAGCAGTGAGGCGGGAGGGCCCCGAGAGACCCAGTACTTC.

This clonotype has at least ten counts. V gene TRBV10-3 combines with J gene TRBJ2-5; the D gene is possibly TRBD1 (6 bases). Judging by the DNA end, TRBJ2-1 fits better; the J call may be wrong. Germline V lookup: CDR1 ENHRY, CDR2 SYGVKD. The CDR3 runs 14 residues. The CDR3 loop is CATMPPGTMNEQFF. In DNA form, the CDR3 reads TGTGCCACCATGCCCCCCGGGACAATGAATGAGCAGTTCTTC.

This clonotype was recorded many times. V is TRBV18 and J is TRBJ2-3; D possibly matches TRBD1 or TRBD2 (6 bases each). The V end was cut by 1 base, the J end by 6 bases, with 11 bases between. CDR3 size: 14 residues. Germline assignment: CDR1 KGHSH and CDR2 LQKENI. The CDR3 DNA is TGTGCCAGCTCACCACGAGGGGGGCATGATACGCAGTATTTT. Its translation is CASSPRGGHDTQYF.